This entry describes one T cell receptor beta chain. Its matching antigen is unknown. This entry comes from a study of cytomegalovirus exposure and HLA in healthy donors. The wider study: Among the roughly 400 donors who were genotyped, around 77% fell in the genetic ancestry cluster that is associated with self-reported Caucasian donors.

Vbeta (60) and Jbeta (13) primers were used in the PCR. Only in-frame clones appear in the TCRdb table, and some are missing; sequencing was by immunoSEQ multiplex PCR. Of more than 100,000 clones listed, about four fifths are singletons. CDR1 and CDR2 (germline): MNHNY, SVGAGI (reference sequence). V was clipped by 5 bases and J by 8 bases; unmatched bases: 10. This CDR3 contains 14 residues. Findings and limits, study-wide: A cluster of highly shared sequence variants was likely a sequencing artifact. Within an earlier analysis, most TCR beta V segments proved productive either about 87% or about 30% of the time.

The sequencing sample was made of PBMCs. The source is a female donor in good health and CMV-seropositive. V usage is TRBV6-6 and J usage is TRBJ1-2, with 8 bases that match TRBD1. Written as DNA, the CDR3 is TGTGCCAGCAGTAGAGAACAGGGGGTAGAGGGCTACACCTTC. Translation gives CASSREQGVEGYTF.